This entry lists 2 T cell receptor beta chains sequenced from one sample in a study of blood T cell repertoires in COVID-19. Profiling relied on immunoSEQ multiplex PCR, and the TCRdb table lists in-frame clones only, not all of them. The sample records about 330,000 clones, around 87% being singletons. The sequenced material came from PBMCs or T cells enriched from blood (not recorded which). Receptor source: a woman in her 30s who had recovered from COVID-19.

The table lists this clone with a count of one. The J gene is TRBJ1-2, the V gene TRBV13, with unresolved D. This CDR3 has 15 residues. Germline CDR1 reads PRHDT; CDR2 reads FYEKMQ (reference sequence). V was pared by 5 bases and J by 4 bases, with 17 bases between. In DNA form, the CDR3 reads TGTGCCAGCAGCGCTACTAAACGGATGGCCTATGGCTACACCTTC. Amino acid sequence: CASSATKRMAYGYTF.

This sequence joins TRBV27 and TRBJ2-1, with 13 bases lining up with TRBD2. After removal of 6 bases from V and 10 bases from J, the junction contained 6 bases not matched to a gene. Germline CDR1 MNHEY, CDR2 SMNVEV (reference sequence). The CDR3 length is 14 residues. For the CDR3, the DNA is TGTGCCAGCAGCTTGACTAGCGGGGGGACGGAGCAGTTCTTC. This codes for CASSLTSGGTEQFF.